This TCR beta chain was recorded in a study of shared clonotypes between healthy human individuals. About the research overall: A donor's plate count was three for CD4 naive and three for CD4 memory; CD8 naive had two and CD8 memory one. Overall study findings and caveats: The sole specimen, blood, was sampled, and tissue repertoires likely differ.

The length of the CDR3 is 15 residues. Germline V gene data show CDR1 as MNHNS and CDR2 as SASEGT. Trimming cost V 0 bases and J 4 bases, with 10 bases left between them. This clone was observed a handful of times. What it binds is not known. Healthy HIV-negative adults without recent acute infections or vaccinations served as donors. TCRdb's table, derived via immunoSEQ multiplex PCR, lists solely in-frame clones and lacks some. The repertoire includes about 960,000 clones, less than 85% of them detected once, and about 1.5% sits in the top ten. The clonotype originates from a man aged 18 to 30 in good health. The chain carries TRBV6-1 and TRBJ1-5, with D possibly matching TRBD1 (5 bases). Input material: memory CD4+ T cells sorted from blood. Documented subset: CD45RA-negative fraction. The CDR3 is CASSEASGGNQPQHF. The CDR3 DNA sequence: TGTGCCAGCAGTGAAGCTTCCGGGGGGAATCAGCCCCAGCATTTT.